This entry lists 20 T cell receptor beta chains sequenced from one sample in a study of T cell repertoires in cytomegalovirus infection. TCRdb re-derived calls from the reads in MiXCR, one entry per CDR3 protein. The sample records around 450,000 distinct CDR3 sequences, roughly a third being singletons. The sample comprised PBMCs. These receptors all stem from a human donor in good health (CMV status not recorded). Some clones in this sample may be carry-over from other donors' samples.

The chain couples TRBV7-6 to TRBJ2-7, with 7 bases matching TRBD2. There are 14 residues in the CDR3. CDR1 and CDR2 from the germline V gene are SGHVS and FNYEAQ. After removal of 5 bases from V and 9 bases from J, the junction contained 13 bases not matched to a gene. The CDR3: CASSVVAGDPGQYF. The CDR3 bases are TGTGCCAGCAGCGTAGTTGCGGGGGACCCTGGGCAGTACTTC.

This clonotype appeared a few times. The chain combines TRBV6-1 with TRBJ2-1; 8 positions match TRBD1. The V gene's germline CDR1 is MNHNS and CDR2 SASEGT. V lost 4 bases and J lost 5; bases outside the gene matches: 7. The CDR3 consists of 15 residues. CDR3 in DNA: TGTGCCAGCAGTGCTCGGGACAGGAGCCACAATGAGCAGTTCTTC. Amino acid sequence: CASSARDRSHNEQFF.

A single count supports this clonotype. A single base separates this from a much larger clone, so it may be a read error. This chain uses TRBV7-6 with TRBJ1-1, with TRBD1 matching over 10 bases. The CDR3 loop spans 15 amino acids. The germline CDR1 and CDR2 sequences are SGHVS and FNYEAQ. The CDR3: CASSPTGGASTEALF. The CDR3 bases are TGTGCCAGCAGCCCGACAGGGGGCGCGAGCACTGAAGCTTTGTTT.

This clonotype was detected only a few times. CDR3 DNA: TGTGCCAGCAGGATCAGGGGGATGTCTGGGGGAGAAGCTTTCTTT. Encoded protein: CASRIRGMSGGEAFF. The chain has TRBV6-1 and TRBJ1-1, with 7 bases fitting TRBD1. Germline V CDR1 and CDR2: MNHNS, SASEGT. The CDR3 is 15 residues long. The junction had 15 bases not matched to a gene; V was cut back by 6 bases and J by 8 bases.

The chain links TRBV4-2 to TRBJ1-6; D is perhaps TRBD1 (5 bases). Germline lookup yields CDR1 LGHNA and CDR2 YNFKEQ. The length of the CDR3 is 13 residues. V was trimmed by 6 bases and J by 2 bases, leaving 5 bases between them. The CDR3 DNA sequence: TGTGCCAGCAGGGGACCCTATAATTCACCCCTCCACTTT. It yields the protein CASRGPYNSPLHF.

The genes are TRBV20-1 and TRBJ1-1; D is ambiguous. Germline CDR1 and CDR2: DFQATT and SNEGSKA (reference sequence). Trimming took off 1 base at V and 3 bases at J, with 12 bases between the two ends. The length of the CDR3 is 14 residues. In nucleotides, the CDR3 is TGCAGTGCTAGAGTTAACAGTGGGGACACTGAAGCTTTCTTT. As protein: CSARVNSGDTEAFF.

The CDR3 reads CASSQDSSGGPGELFF. The DNA of the CDR3 is TGCGCCAGCAGCCAAGATTCGAGCGGGGGGCCCGGGGAGCTGTTTTTT. J is TRBJ2-2 and V is TRBV4-1, with 9 bases aligning to TRBD2. CDR3 size: 16 residues. V lost 0 bases, J lost 6 bases, and 5 bases stayed unmatched. CDR1 and CDR2 (germline): MGHRA, YSYEKL.

Concerning this clonotype itself: A much larger clone is a single base away; this may be a read error. The chain carries TRBV4-1 and TRBJ1-1; D gene ambiguous. Per the germline V gene, CDR1 is MGHRA and CDR2 is YSYEKL. This CDR3 contains 15 residues. The V and J ends lost 7 bases and 7 bases respectively, with 22 bases between them. The CDR3 loop is CASIHYTDVSGEAFF. The CDR3, as DNA: TGCGCCAGCATCCATTATACAGACGTCTCAGGTGAAGCTTTCTTT.

This clonotype occurred a few times. At one end the junction does not follow the germline gene, possibly because of a read error. The chain has TRBV12-3 or TRBV12-4 and TRBJ1-2; D is uncertain. The CDR3 sequence is 15 residues long. The CDR3 nucleotides read TGTGCCAGCAGTTTAGCGCTATACGGTACCTATTGCTACACCTTC. Amino acids: CASSLALYGTYCYTF.

At least ten counts were recorded for this clonotype. The genes are TRBV19 and TRBJ2-4, with D hard to call. V lost 5 bases to trimming and J lost 6 bases, with 8 bases between them. The CDR3 is 12 residues long. The germline CDR1 and CDR2 sequences are LNHDA and SQIVND (reference sequence). The CDR3 loop reads CASSQVRNIQYF. Here the CDR3 DNA reads TGTGCCAGTAGTCAGGTGCGAAACATTCAGTACTTC.

The V gene is TRBV10-1, the J gene TRBJ2-1; 10 positions match TRBD1. The CDR3 consists of 17 residues. The ends lost 3 bases at V and 9 bases at J; junction bases unmatched: 14. Germline values: CDR1 WNHNN, CDR2 SYGVQD (reference sequence). DNA of the CDR3: TGCGCCAGCAGTGAAATCTGGCGCGGACAGGGGGTGCGTGAGCAGTTCTTC. It specifies CASSEIWRGQGVREQFF.

This clonotype was observed a few times. The chain is built from TRBV20-1 and TRBJ2-3; D is undetermined. Trimming left V 7 bases short and J 0 bases short, with 11 bases between. Per the germline V gene, CDR1 is DFQATT and CDR2 is SNEGSKA (reference sequence). This CDR3 spans 13 amino acids. CDR3 region: CSGVLTSTDTQYF. As DNA, the CDR3 is TGCAGTGGTGTACTCACTAGCACAGATACGCAGTATTTT.

This clonotype was counted many times. V is TRBV7-9 and J is TRBJ2-2; 8 bases fit TRBD1. CDR1 and CDR2 (germline): SEHNR, FQNEAQ (reference sequence). This CDR3 is 16 amino acids long. Unmatched junction bases numbered 10, after V lost 3 bases and J lost 7 bases. The CDR3 is CASSFDPGGSNGELFF. CDR3 in DNA: TGTGCCAGCAGCTTTGACCCAGGGGGCTCTAACGGGGAGCTGTTTTTT.

In its sample, this clonotype was seen many times. The chain joins TRBV7-2 to TRBJ2-5; D possibly matches TRBD1 or TRBD2 (6 bases each). The CDR3 is 14 residues long. Trimming pared 2 bases from V and 5 bases from J, leaving 12 bases between. Germline V lookup: CDR1 SGHTA, CDR2 FQGNSA. The CDR3 loop is CASSLWGAGETQYF. Here the CDR3 DNA reads TGTGCCAGCAGCTTATGGGGGGCAGGGGAGACCCAGTACTTC.

This sequence joins TRBV15 and TRBJ2-1; a weak D match, TRBD2 (5 bases). V dropped 2 bases and J dropped 2 bases, with 22 bases sitting between them. Per germline, CDR1 LNHNV and CDR2 YYDKDF (reference sequence). CDR3 size: 19 residues. The CDR3 is CATSRSLPSGSRAYNEQFF. As DNA, the CDR3 is TGTGCCACCAGCAGATCCCTCCCCTCGGGGTCGAGGGCCTACAATGAGCAGTTCTTC.

The chain links TRBV5-6 to TRBJ2-3, with unresolved D. Germline values: CDR1 SGHDT, CDR2 YYEEEE. The V gene lost 2 bases and the J gene lost 0 bases, with 10 bases spanning the gap. CDR3 length: 15 residues. The CDR3: CASSFRLWSTDTQYF. In nucleotides, the CDR3 is TGTGCCAGCAGCTTTCGTCTTTGGAGCACAGATACGCAGTATTTT.

The chain couples TRBV6-2 or TRBV6-3 to TRBJ2-1; no definite D call. Germline assignment: CDR1 MNHEY and CDR2 SVGEGT. This CDR3 has 13 amino acids. Trimming took off 2 bases at V and 7 bases at J, with 9 bases between the two ends. CDR3 nucleotides: TGTGCCAGCAGTTACCGCGGCTTTAATGAGCAGTTCTTC. Its translation: CASSYRGFNEQFF.

This clonotype was observed a handful of times. The chain carries TRBV2 and TRBJ2-7, with D perhaps given as TRBD1 or TRBD2 (5 bases each). Germline V CDR1 and CDR2: SNHLY, FYNNEI. V dropped 6 bases and J dropped 2 bases, with 17 bases sitting between them. The CDR3 is 15 residues long. Written as DNA, the CDR3 is TGTGCCAGCAGGACCGGGACCCAGAACACCTACGAGCAGTACTTC. Its protein is CASRTGTQNTYEQYF.

This clonotype was seen many times. This chain uses TRBV7-2 with TRBJ2-1; D is ambiguous. Germline assignment: CDR1 SGHTA and CDR2 FQGNSA. V lost 4 bases to trimming and J lost 7 bases, with 8 bases between them. CDR3 size: 12 residues. CDR3 bases: TGTGCCAGCAGCTCTCAGAGAAATGAGCAGTTCTTC. Amino acids: CASSSQRNEQFF.

Of note for this clonotype: The missing conserved phenylalanine or tryptophan at the end of this CDR3 makes a read error likely. The chain is built from TRBV7-9 and TRBJ1-1, with TRBD1 matching 7 bases. The CDR3 has 14 amino acids. The germline CDR1 and CDR2 sequences are SEHNR and FQNEAQ (reference sequence). V shed 1 base, J shed 3 bases, and the junction held 2 bases outside the gene matches. The CDR3 coding sequence is TGTGCCAGCAGCTTAGGGCAGGGGGACACTGAAGCTTTCTTG. Translated, it gives CASSLGQGDTEAFL.